These 31 T cell receptor beta chains were sequenced from one sample in a study of T cells in Graves' hyperthyroidism and ophthalmopathy. RNA transcripts yielded amplified TCR beta CDR3 regions. TCR CDR3 regions were first amplified by RT-PCR with HTBI primers. TCRdb ran MiXCR on the multiplex PCR reads and lists one entry per CDR3 protein. Of a few hundred thousand distinct CDR3 sequences listed, less than 25% are singletons. The sequenced sample was blood. These receptors came from a man younger than 30 with Graves' hyperthyroidism.

Ten or more counts support this clonotype. This rearrangement joins TRBV20-1 to TRBJ1-5, with 10 bases fitting TRBD1. The trim removed 1 base at V and 4 bases at J, leaving 1 base unmatched. The CDR3 totals 14 residues. From germline, CDR1 is DFQATT and CDR2 SNEGSKA (reference sequence). Written as DNA, the CDR3 is TGCAGTGCTAGAGCGGGACAGGGGAATCAGCCCCAGCATTTT. This sequence encodes CSARAGQGNQPQHF.

In this sample, this clonotype turned up many times. The J gene is TRBJ2-4, the V gene TRBV20-1; D not resolved. CDR1 and CDR2 from the germline V gene are DFQATT and SNEGSKA (reference sequence). Deletions cut 5 bases from V and 0 bases from J, with 14 bases between. This CDR3 spans 15 amino acids. The CDR3: CSALDDPRAKNIQYF. The DNA for the CDR3 is TGCAGTGCTCTCGATGATCCCCGAGCCAAAAACATTCAGTACTTC.

This clonotype showed up just a few times. The genes are TRBV11-2 and TRBJ2-2; TRBD1 matches 10 bases. V trimming: 3 bases; J trimming: 4 bases; junction bases outside the gene matches: 5. Per germline, CDR1 SGHAT and CDR2 FQNNGV. This CDR3 contains 16 residues. The chain's CDR3 is CASSFIRDRGTGELFF. CDR3 sequence (DNA): TGTGCCAGCAGCTTCATCCGGGACAGGGGCACCGGGGAGCTGTTTTTT.

This sequence joins TRBV5-1 and TRBJ2-7, with D possibly TRBD2 on 5 matching bases. V was shortened by 0 bases and J by 7 bases, with 20 bases between the two germline ends. The germline gives CDR1 SGHRS, CDR2 YFSETQ. CDR3 length equals 16 residues. In DNA, the CDR3 is TGCGCCAGCAGCTTGGCCGGAAGGAGTGGTGGCGGGGAGCAGTACTTC. The encoded protein is CASSLAGRSGGGEQYF.

Details on this clonotype: A single base separates this from a much larger clone, so it may be a read error. The V and J genes are TRBV5-1 and TRBJ1-2; the match to TRBD1 covers 8 bases. The CDR3 is 13 residues long. CDR1 is SGHRS and CDR2 is YFSETQ in the germline V gene. The CDR3 sequence: CSSSLNSGGGYTF. The CDR3 DNA reads as TGCTCCAGCAGCTTGAATTCAGGGGGCGGCTACACCTTC. Variable domain in full (rest from reference TRBV5-1 and TRBJ1-2): KAGVTQTPRYLIKTRGQQVTLSCSPISGHRSVSWYQQTPGQGLQFLFEYFSETQRNKGNFPGRFSGRQFSNSRSEMNVSTLELGDSALYLCSSSLNSGGGYTFGSGTRLTVV.

This clonotype has just one count. The CDR3 loop reads CASPGTGGSETQYF. The CDR3 DNA sequence: TGTGCCAGCCCGGGGACAGGGGGGTCAGAGACCCAGTACTTC. The gene calls are TRBV6-1 and TRBJ2-5; 11 bases line up with TRBD1. The V segment lost 8 bases and the J segment 4 bases; nucleotides outside the gene matches: 6. This CDR3 comprises 14 residues. Germline V gives CDR1 MNHNS, CDR2 SASEGT.

The chain joins TRBV12-3 or TRBV12-4 to TRBJ1-5; TRBD1 matches 9 bases. V shed 6 bases, J shed 1 base, and the junction held 10 bases outside the gene matches. The CDR3 spans 17 residues. CDR3 residues: CASSRTGGRWSNQPQHF. DNA of the CDR3: TGTGCCAGCAGCCGAACAGGGGGCAGGTGGAGCAATCAGCCCCAGCATTTT.

In its sample, this clonotype was seen a few times. The CDR3 does not end in the conserved phenylalanine or tryptophan, so this is likely a read error. This rearrangement joins TRBV19 to TRBJ2-2, with D hard to call. The CDR3 is 14 residues long. Per germline, CDR1 LNHDA and CDR2 SQIVND (reference sequence). V was pared by 5 bases and J by 7 bases, with 14 bases between. The CDR3 region has the DNA TGTGCCAGTAGTGGTAACGGAGTAGGCGGGGAGCTGTTTGTT. Encoded protein: CASSGNGVGGELFV.

Here the CDR3 reads CASSLGISGTEAFF. As DNA, the CDR3 is TGTGCCAGCAGTTTGGGGATCTCGGGCACTGAAGCTTTCTTT. The gene calls are TRBV6-5 and TRBJ1-1; no definite D call. CDR3 length: 14 residues. In germline, CDR1 is MNHEY, CDR2 SVGAGI. Trimming cost V 4 bases and J 4 bases, with 13 bases left between them.

The table lists this clonotype with a few counts. The CDR3 here is CASSPNEIYRVREQYF. The CDR3 nucleotides read TGTGCCAGCAGTCCTAACGAGATTTACAGGGTCCGCGAGCAGTACTTC. V usage is TRBV11-1 and J usage is TRBJ2-7; possibly TRBD1 for D (6 bases). Germline CDR1 is SGHAT and CDR2 is FQDESV (reference sequence). This CDR3 has 16 amino acids. Trimming removed 6 bases from V and 6 bases from J, with 24 bases in between. The complete variable domain, with remaining parts taken from reference TRBV11-1 and TRBJ2-7, reads EAEVAQSPRYKITEKSQAVAFWCDPISGHATLYWYRQILGQGPELLVQFQDESVVDDSQLPKDRFSAERLKGVDSTLKIQPAELGDSAMYLCASSPNEIYRVREQYFGPGTRLTVT.

This clonotype was detected ten times or more. This chain uses TRBV5-1 with TRBJ1-5; D is ambiguous. Germline assignment: CDR1 SGHRS and CDR2 YFSETQ. The CDR3 is 13 amino acids. Trimming left V 1 base short and J 10 bases short, with 12 bases between. CDR3 amino acids: CASSLNGFDPQHF. DNA for the CDR3: TGCGCCAGCAGCTTGAACGGTTTCGACCCCCAGCATTTT.

This clonotype has just a few counts. The chain employs TRBV7-9 and TRBJ2-5, with D maybe TRBD2 (7 bases). The CDR3 has 16 residues. The ends were cut back, 1 base at V and 5 bases at J, with 17 bases in the middle. Germline V lookup: CDR1 SEHNR, CDR2 FQNEAQ (reference sequence). The CDR3: CASSLVGGGLWETQYF. The CDR3 DNA reads as TGTGCCAGCAGCTTAGTTGGGGGGGGCCTCTGGGAGACCCAGTACTTC.

There are a few counts of this clonotype. V is TRBV24-1 and J is TRBJ1-2; 12 bases are shared with TRBD1. The CDR3 is made up of 15 amino acids. Germline CDR1 reads KGHDR; CDR2 reads SFDVKD. J was trimmed by 4 bases and V by 4 bases; bases with no gene match: 3. CDR3 loop: CATSEGTGGSYGYTF. The CDR3 nucleotides read TGTGCCACCAGTGAAGGGACAGGGGGCAGCTATGGCTACACCTTC.

The chain joins TRBV19 to TRBJ2-2; D call uncertain. The germline CDR1 and CDR2 sequences are LNHDA and SQIVND (reference sequence). Trimming removed 0 bases from V and 3 bases from J, with 5 bases in between. This CDR3 region has 14 residues. This CDR3 reads CASSIDRHTGELFF. The CDR3 DNA follows: TGTGCCAGTAGTATAGATCGGCACACCGGGGAGCTGTTTTTT.

CDR3 sequence: CASSAGPNYEQYF. Here the CDR3 DNA reads TGTGCCAGCAGTGCGGGACCGAACTACGAGCAGTACTTC. The chain links TRBV28 to TRBJ2-7, with a weak D call TRBD2 (6 bases). The CDR3 is made up of 13 amino acids. The germline CDR1 and CDR2 sequences are MDHEN and SYDVKM. V was cut by 5 bases and J by 3 bases, with 11 bases left in between.

This clonotype was seen at least ten times. V is TRBV2 and J is TRBJ2-2; weak D call: TRBD1 (5 bases). The CDR3 length is 14 residues. V was shortened by 8 bases and J by 0 bases, with 10 bases between the two germline ends. CDR1 is SNHLY and CDR2 is FYNNEI in the germline V gene. CDR3 residues: CASRGQANTGELFF. The CDR3 coding sequence is TGTGCCAGCCGTGGACAAGCGAACACCGGGGAGCTGTTTTTT.

The rearrangement links TRBV24-1 to TRBJ2-5, with 9 nucleotides matching TRBD2. The CDR3 sequence is 16 residues long. The junction had 5 bases not matched to a gene; V was cut back by 2 bases and J by 2 bases. Germline-derived CDR1 and CDR2 are KGHDR and SFDVKD. CDR3 protein: CATSDSPSGGQETQYF. CDR3 sequence (DNA): TGTGCCACCAGTGATTCTCCCAGCGGGGGGCAAGAGACCCAGTACTTC.

This clonotype has ten or more counts. The V gene is TRBV28, the J gene TRBJ2-4, with a possible D match to TRBD1 (6 bases). Per the germline V gene, CDR1 is MDHEN and CDR2 is SYDVKM. Trimming took 7 bases from V and 1 from J, leaving 14 bases between them. This CDR3 region has 15 residues. The CDR3 loop reads CASTHRDKAKNIQYF. Here the CDR3 DNA reads TGTGCCAGCACCCACCGGGACAAGGCCAAAAACATTCAGTACTTC.

This clonotype was recorded many times. CDR3 loop: CATSTGTQGIYGYTF. CDR3 bases: TGTGCCACTTCTACCGGGACCCAAGGGATCTATGGCTACACCTTC. The V and J genes are TRBV6-8 and TRBJ1-2; D possibly corresponds to TRBD1 (5 bases). The CDR3 has 15 amino acids. Germline V gives CDR1 MNHGY, CDR2 SAAAGT. Trimming pared 10 bases from V and 4 bases from J, leaving 22 bases between.

This clonotype was seen ten or more times. The rearrangement links TRBV20-1 to TRBJ2-7; TRBD2 is a possible D gene (5 bases). Trimming took 3 bases from V and 1 from J, leaving 10 bases between them. CDR3 length: 13 residues. CDR1 is DFQATT, CDR2 SNEGSKA, per germline (reference sequence). The CDR3: CSARRATSYEQYF. The CDR3 coding sequence is TGCAGTGCTAGGCGGGCCACGTCCTACGAGCAGTACTTC.

Concerning this clonotype: Given a much more abundant clone one base away, this may be a read error. A read error is likely, as this CDR3 ends without the conserved phenylalanine or tryptophan. The chain combines TRBV12-3 or TRBV12-4 with TRBJ1-1; D perhaps matches TRBD1 (6 bases). The germline V and J ends were trimmed by 3 bases and 5 bases, with 13 bases remaining between them. This CDR3 comprises 14 residues. Written as DNA, the CDR3 is TGTGCCAGCAGTTTCGGGGGGCCTATGACTGAAGCTTTCTCT. Protein sequence: CASSFGGPMTEAFS.

The chain has TRBV12-5 and TRBJ2-2, with 9 bases aligning to TRBD2. CDR1 LGHNT and CDR2 FRNRAP come from the germline V gene. Losses at the gene ends were 0 bases for V and 6 bases for J; bases not matched to a gene: 5. The CDR3 is 16 residues long. In nucleotides, the CDR3 is TGTGCTAGTGGTTTGGTAGCCAGCGGGGGGCCCGGGGAGCTGTTTTTT. Translating it yields CASGLVASGGPGELFF.

This clonotype was seen a handful of times. The rearrangement uses TRBV5-5 and TRBJ1-2; 9 positions match TRBD1. Per the germline V gene, CDR1 is SGHKS and CDR2 is YYEKEE (reference sequence). This CDR3 spans 15 amino acids. V trimming: 4 bases; J trimming: 4 bases; junction bases outside the gene matches: 8. CDR3 nucleotides: TGTGCCAGCAGCCGGGACAGGGCGCACGGCTATGGCTACACCTTC. Translation: CASSRDRAHGYGYTF.

Ten or more counts support this clonotype. This sequence joins TRBV20-1 and TRBJ2-7; D is unclear. Looked up from germline, CDR1 is DFQATT and CDR2 is SNEGSKA (reference sequence). The CDR3 runs 14 residues. Trimming removed 1 base at V and 2 bases at J, with 12 bases between. The CDR3 bases are TGCAGTGCTAGAGTCGGCGGAGCTACCTACGAGCAGTACTTC. Its translation is CSARVGGATYEQYF.

This clonotype came up many times. This rearrangement joins TRBV27 to TRBJ2-7; D might be TRBD1 (6 bases). V lost 5 bases and J lost 3, with 14 bases in between. This CDR3 has 14 residues. In germline, CDR1 is MNHEY, CDR2 SMNVEV (reference sequence). In DNA, the CDR3 is TGTGCCAGCAGTATGGGGACATCGGTCTACGAGCAGTACTTC. Its translation: CASSMGTSVYEQYF.

This clonotype was seen ten or more times. The chain is built from TRBV7-9 and TRBJ2-4, with TRBD2 matching 8 bases. This CDR3 comprises 14 residues. The germline V gene has CDR1 SEHNR and CDR2 FQNEAQ (reference sequence). The junction had 12 bases not matched to a gene; V was cut back by 8 bases and J by 9 bases. CDR3 loop: CASEDREGQGIQYF. CDR3 nucleotide sequence: TGTGCCAGCGAGGATCGGGAGGGGCAGGGCATTCAGTACTTC.

This clonotype came up many times. The chain couples TRBV28 to TRBJ2-2, with D unresolved. This CDR3 is 15 amino acids long. Trimming left V 6 bases short and J 1 base short, with 12 bases between. Germline lookup yields CDR1 MDHEN and CDR2 SYDVKM. The CDR3: CASRPSTGNTGELFF. As DNA, the CDR3 is TGTGCCAGCAGACCCTCGACGGGGAACACCGGGGAGCTGTTTTTT.

Ten or more counts support this clonotype. The chain employs TRBV29-1 and TRBJ1-2, with 8 bases aligning to TRBD1. CDR1 is SQVTM and CDR2 is ANQGSEA in the germline V gene. This CDR3 has 12 residues. The junction had 5 bases not matched to a gene; V was cut back by 7 bases and J by 4 bases. The CDR3 region is CSALGQAYGYTF. For the CDR3, the DNA is TGCAGCGCTTTGGGACAGGCCTATGGCTACACCTTC.

Concerning this clonotype: A read error may account for a junction end that differs from germline. The chain is built from TRBV29-1 and TRBJ2-5, with 9 bases fitting TRBD1. Per the germline V gene, CDR1 is SQVTM and CDR2 is ANQGSEA. The CDR3 has 14 amino acids. CDR3 sequence reads: CSVNRGLRQETRYF. CDR3 nucleotides: TGCAGCGTCAACAGGGGGCTTAGGCAAGAGACCCGGTACTTC.

This clonotype was detected many times. The conserved phenylalanine or tryptophan normally closing the CDR3 is absent here, so this likely arose from a read error. The DNA is left out, because the CDR3 cannot be placed on it with certainty; the CDR3 is given as TCRdb lists it. The rearrangement uses TRBV2 and TRBJ2-7; no DNA check was done on the table's D call, TRBD1. The CDR3 has 11 residues if both end residues are counted. The germline V gene encodes CDR1 SNHLY and CDR2 FYNNEI. The CDR3 sequence is CASEVGGGRRL.

This clonotype came up many times. The chain couples TRBV12-3 or TRBV12-4 to TRBJ1-2; TRBD1 might be the D (6 bases). V dropped 5 bases and J dropped 4 bases, with 11 bases sitting between them. This CDR3 has 13 amino acids. The DNA for the CDR3 is TGTGCCAGCAGTCAAGGACAGTTCTATGGCTACACCTTC. Translation gives CASSQGQFYGYTF.